A single sample is the source of the 23 T cell receptor beta chains below, sequenced in a study of technical replicates of blood from a few donors. Some clones are missing from TCRdb's copy, which holds only in-frame ones; the method was immunoSEQ multiplex PCR. The sample carries roughly 79,000 clones, 75% to 95% recorded once. The sample taken for sequencing was T cells isolated from PBMCs. These TCRs come from a human donor in good health. Some clones in this sample may be carry-over from other donors' samples.

This chain connects TRBV4-1 to TRBJ2-3; 10 bases align to TRBD2. CDR1 and CDR2 from the germline V gene are MGHRA and YSYEKL. V dropped 0 bases and J dropped 1; count of bases not matched to a gene: 4. The CDR3 length is 17 residues. DNA of the CDR3: TGCGCCAGCAGCCAAGAGGGAGCGGGAGGGGGCACAGATACGCAGTATTTT. It specifies CASSQEGAGGGTDTQYF.

The rearrangement uses TRBV4-1 and TRBJ1-2, with a tentative D call TRBD1 (5 bases). V was shortened by 0 bases and J by 0 bases, with 8 bases between the two germline ends. This CDR3 contains 15 residues. The V gene's germline CDR1 is MGHRA and CDR2 YSYEKL. Written as DNA, the CDR3 is TGCGCCAGCAGCCAAGAACAGGTTGCTAACTATGGCTACACCTTC. Amino acids: CASSQEQVANYGYTF.

The rearrangement uses TRBV18 and TRBJ1-2, with TRBD1 identical over 7 bases. In germline, CDR1 is KGHSH, CDR2 LQKENI. The CDR3 sequence is 15 residues long. Germline trimming cut 3 bases from V and 6 bases from J; bases unmatched to any gene: 10. CDR3 in DNA: TGTGCCAGCTCACCCCGAGTGACAGGGAGTCATGGCTACACCTTC. Translation gives CASSPRVTGSHGYTF. Together with reference TRBV18 and TRBJ1-2, the CDR3 gives the full variable domain: NAGVMQNPRHLVRRRGQEARLRCSPMKGHSHVYWYRQLPEEGLKFMVYLQKENIIDESGMPKERFSAEFPKEGPSILRIQQVVRGDSAAYFCASSPRVTGSHGYTFGSGTRLTVV.

This chain uses TRBV19 with TRBJ2-7; 12 bases are a match to TRBD2. Germline CDR1 reads LNHDA; CDR2 reads SQIVND (reference sequence). This CDR3 is 17 amino acids long. Trimming took 7 bases from V and 3 from J; bases not matched to a gene: 13. CDR3 nucleotide sequence: TGTGCCAGTACCTGGGCCTTAGGGACTAGCGGGCTCTACGAGCAGTACTTC. Translation gives CASTWALGTSGLYEQYF.

The table lists this clone with a count of one. The chain joins TRBV5-1 to TRBJ2-3, with D tentatively TRBD2 (5 bases). Germline V gene lookup returns CDR1 SGHRS and CDR2 YFSETQ. V shed 4 bases and J shed 6 bases, with 12 bases lying between them. The CDR3 totals 13 residues. DNA for the CDR3: TGCGCCAGCAGCCGATGGACTCGGGATACGCAGTATTTT. It is translated as CASSRWTRDTQYF.

The chain couples TRBV15 to TRBJ1-4, with 7 nucleotides matching TRBD1. In germline, CDR1 is LNHNV, CDR2 YYDKDF (reference sequence). The V gene end was trimmed by 10 bases and the J gene end by 4 bases; junction bases not matched to a gene: 6. This CDR3 region has 13 residues. The CDR3 DNA reads TGTGCCATAGGGACAGATAATAATGAAAAACTGTTTTTT. This encodes CAIGTDNNEKLFF.

The rearrangement joins TRBV10-1 to TRBJ1-4; a weak D match, TRBD1 (5 bases). Germline-derived CDR1 and CDR2 are WNHNN and SYGVQD (reference sequence). The V and J ends lost 6 bases and 7 bases respectively, with 12 bases between them. The CDR3 is 13 residues long. CDR3 sequence reads: CASSNTGREKLFF. The CDR3 bases are TGCGCCAGCAGCAATACAGGTCGTGAAAAACTGTTTTTT.

The chain recombines TRBV14 with TRBJ2-1; D might be TRBD1 (6 bases). This CDR3 is built from 15 residues. The germline CDR1 and CDR2 sequences are SGHDN and FVKESK. The V gene lost 4 bases and the J gene lost 5 bases, with 15 bases spanning the gap. The CDR3 region is CASSPQLGAHNEQFF. In DNA form, the CDR3 reads TGTGCCAGCAGCCCTCAGTTGGGGGCCCACAATGAGCAGTTCTTC.

The V and J genes are TRBV7-3 and TRBJ1-1; D remains ambiguous. Germline V gene sequence: CDR1 SGHTA, CDR2 FQGTGA. The CDR3 covers 12 residues. With 1 base removed from V and 7 bases from J, the gap between germline ends came to 7 bases. CDR3 sequence reads: CASSLNSGEAFF. The CDR3 DNA reads TGTGCCAGCAGCTTAAATTCGGGTGAAGCTTTCTTT.

V is TRBV7-9 and J is TRBJ2-1; 7 bases line up with TRBD2. V lost 1 base and J lost 6; bases outside the gene matches: 0. From germline, CDR1 is SEHNR and CDR2 FQNEAQ (reference sequence). The CDR3 sequence is 13 residues long. The CDR3: CASSLGGGNEQFF. The DNA of the CDR3 is TGTGCCAGCAGCTTAGGCGGGGGCAATGAGCAGTTCTTC.

This chain uses TRBV5-1 with TRBJ2-5; TRBD2 agrees at 7 bases. Trimming cost V 2 bases and J 0 bases; bases outside gene matches: 4. Germline V CDR1 and CDR2: SGHRS, YFSETQ. This CDR3 has 15 residues. The CDR3 nucleotides are TGCGCCAGCAGCTTATGGGGGGGGTACCAAGAGACCCAGTACTTC. Protein product: CASSLWGGYQETQYF. The whole variable domain, filled in from reference TRBV5-1 and TRBJ2-5, reads KAGVTQTPRYLIKTRGQQVTLSCSPISGHRSVSWYQQTPGQGLQFLFEYFSETQRNKGNFPGRFSGRQFSNSRSEMNVSTLELGDSALYLCASSLWGGYQETQYFGPGTRLLVL.

With respect to this clone: One end of the junction does not line up with germline, which may come from a read error. The rearrangement joins TRBV29-1 to TRBJ1-1, with 7 bases lining up with TRBD1. Germline V lookup: CDR1 SQVTM, CDR2 ANQGSEA. The CDR3 runs 13 residues. This CDR3 is CIVDEGAGTEAFF. CDR3 coding DNA: TGCATCGTTGACGAGGGGGCAGGGACTGAAGCTTTCTTT.

This chain links TRBV6-1 with TRBJ2-5, with D unclear. The CDR3 sequence is 10 residues long. Trimming shortened V by 7 bases and J by 7 bases, and 7 bases separated the two germline ends. CDR1 MNHNS and CDR2 SASEGT come from the germline V gene. CDR3 residues: CASKFGTQYF. DNA of the CDR3: TGTGCCAGCAAGTTCGGGACCCAGTACTTC.

This rearrangement joins TRBV19 to TRBJ1-1; TRBD1 agrees at 7 bases. This CDR3 is built from 15 residues. V lost 1 base, J lost 2 bases, and 4 bases stayed unmatched. CDR1 and CDR2 (germline): LNHDA, SQIVND (reference sequence). The DNA of the CDR3 is TGTGCCAGTAGTATAGGACAGGGAGGAAACACTGAAGCTTTCTTT. Protein: CASSIGQGGNTEAFF. The whole variable domain, remainder taken from reference TRBV19 and TRBJ1-1, is DGGITQSPKYLFRKEGQNVTLSCEQNLNHDAMYWYRQDPGQGLRLIYYSQIVNDFQKGDIAEGYSVSREKKESFPLTVTSAQKNPTAFYLCASSIGQGGNTEAFFGQGTRLTVV.

The V gene is TRBV27, the J gene TRBJ2-7, with D maybe TRBD1 (6 bases). Trimming left V 1 base short and J 3 bases short, with 13 bases between. Germline assignment: CDR1 MNHEY and CDR2 SMNVEV (reference sequence). This CDR3 contains 15 residues. DNA of the CDR3: TGTGCCAGCAGTTTATTAGCAGGGGACATCTACGAGCAGTACTTC. Its protein is CASSLLAGDIYEQYF.

The V and J genes are TRBV5-1 and TRBJ2-7, with 12 bases aligning to TRBD2. The V gene's germline CDR1 is SGHRS and CDR2 YFSETQ. CDR3 length: 14 residues. V lost 4 bases to trimming and J lost 4 bases; unmatched junction nucleotides: 3. The CDR3 coding sequence is TGCGCCAGCAGCGCCACTAGCGGGGGGTACGAGCAGTACTTC. This encodes CASSATSGGYEQYF.

The chain has TRBV27 and TRBJ2-7; 7 bases match TRBD1. The germline gives CDR1 MNHEY, CDR2 SMNVEV (reference sequence). The CDR3 extends over 13 amino acids. With 5 bases clipped from V and 2 bases from J, the junction kept 3 bases outside the gene matches. The CDR3 DNA is TGTGCCAGCAGTGTCGGGACAGCCTACGAGCAGTACTTC. This sequence encodes CASSVGTAYEQYF.

With regard to this clone: Mismatch with germline at one junction end may stem from a read error. This sequence joins TRBV6-5 and TRBJ1-4; no clear D gene. The CDR3 runs 16 residues. Germline CDR1 MNHEY, CDR2 SVGAGI. The CDR3 DNA follows: TGTGCCAGCAATTACCACCGGGATGCAACTAATGAAAAACTGTTTTTT. This gives the protein CASNYHRDATNEKLFF.

The genes are TRBV6-4 and TRBJ2-1; 11 nucleotides agree with TRBD2. There are 15 residues in the CDR3. Germline assignment: CDR1 MRHNA and CDR2 SNTAGT. V dropped 6 bases and J dropped 6; count of bases not matched to a gene: 7. The CDR3 here is CASSLSGGAGNEQFF. In nucleotides, the CDR3 is TGTGCCAGCAGCCTTAGCGGGGGGGCCGGCAATGAGCAGTTCTTC.

This clone showed up just once. The chain employs TRBV28 and TRBJ2-1, with 8 nucleotides matching TRBD1. The CDR3 extends over 17 amino acids. Germline V gene data show CDR1 as MDHEN and CDR2 as SYDVKM. J was trimmed by 5 bases and V by 6 bases; bases with no gene match: 15. The CDR3 reads CASRPRYRDRRNNEQFF. DNA for the CDR3: TGTGCCAGCAGGCCCCGATACCGGGACAGGAGGAACAATGAGCAGTTCTTC.

This chain links TRBV5-1 with TRBJ1-4; tentative D call: TRBD1 (5 bases). The V gene's germline CDR1 is SGHRS and CDR2 YFSETQ. The germline V and J ends were trimmed by 0 bases and 6 bases, with 12 bases remaining between them. This CDR3 contains 15 residues. The CDR3 is CASSLAGTGDEKLFF. The DNA for the CDR3 is TGCGCCAGCAGCTTGGCCGGGACGGGGGATGAAAAACTGTTTTTT.

Remarks on this clone: The same CDR3 is also encoded by other DNA sequences in this sample. This rearrangement joins TRBV7-9 to TRBJ2-6; D gene ambiguous. Germline CDR1 reads SEHNR; CDR2 reads FQNEAQ (reference sequence). The CDR3 spans 14 residues. V lost 5 bases to trimming and J lost 4 bases, with 9 bases between them. Here the CDR3 reads CASSLSSGANVLTF. CDR3 sequence (DNA): TGTGCCAGCAGCCTATCCTCGGGGGCCAACGTCCTGACTTTC. The whole variable domain, remainder taken from reference TRBV7-9 and TRBJ2-6, is DTGVSQNPRHKITKRGQNVTFRCDPISEHNRLYWYRQTLGQGPEFLTYFQNEAQLEKSRLLSDRFSAERPKGSFSTLEIQRTEQGDSAMYLCASSLSSGANVLTFGAGSRLTVL.

The count of this clone is one. The V and J genes are TRBV9 and TRBJ1-1; tentative D call: TRBD1 (6 bases). The CDR3 totals 13 residues. Trimming took 7 bases from V and 7 from J, leaving 17 bases between them. CDR1 is SGDLS, CDR2 YYNGEE, per germline. CDR3 residues: CASGGGRTDEAFF. The CDR3 coding sequence is TGTGCCAGCGGGGGCGGACGAACAGATGAAGCTTTCTTT.